This TCR beta chain was identified during a study of tumor-infiltrating lymphocytes in localized non-small cell lung cancer. About the study: Several tumor histologies, both smoking statuses, and some post-neoadjuvant chemotherapy samples were included. Each patient gave resected tumor and non-adjacent uninvolved lung tissue.

General study findings and limits: Different pieces of the same tissue were used for each assay.

Generated by immunoSEQ multiplex PCR, the TCRdb table keeps only in-frame clones and is missing some. In the table there are around 25,000 clones, roughly two thirds of which are singletons. This clone was seen only a few times. Its antigen is as yet unknown. The V gene end was trimmed by 8 bases and the J gene end by 6 bases; junction bases not matched to a gene: 4. Germline-derived CDR1 and CDR2 are MNHNS and SASEGT. The CDR3 covers 12 residues. The source is a human donor with non-small cell lung cancer. Sample: lung tumor tissue. The rearrangement uses TRBV6-1 and TRBJ1-2, with 9 bases fitting TRBD1. CDR3 DNA: TGTGCCAGCCGGACAGGGGAGGATGGCTACACCTTC. This translates into CASRTGEDGYTF.